Following are 4 T cell receptor beta chains from one sample sequenced in a study of identical twins. MiXCR was run by TCRdb on the 5' RACE reads, yielding one entry per CDR3 protein. The table shows 350,000 to 500,000 distinct CDR3 sequences, with around 20% occurring only once. Sequencing was performed on naive T cells sorted from blood. The receptor source for this set is a man between 50 and 59 years old in good health.

CDR3 DNA: TGTGCCAGCAGCAGCGACAGGGTCTGGCTCTGGGAGACCCAGTACTTC. It codes for CASSSDRVWLWETQYF. The chain combines TRBV7-2 with TRBJ2-5; 7 bases agree with TRBD1. Losses at the gene ends were 5 bases for V and 5 bases for J; bases not matched to a gene: 14. The CDR3 loop spans 16 amino acids. Germline V CDR1 and CDR2: SGHTA, FQGNSA.

The V gene is TRBV7-9, the J gene TRBJ1-2, with unresolved D. CDR1 and CDR2 from the germline V gene are SEHNR and FQNEAQ (reference sequence). The V end lost 4 bases, the J end lost 3 bases, and 12 bases lay between the germline ends. The CDR3 has 14 amino acids. CDR3 sequence: CASSSSGGDYGYTF. CDR3 DNA: TGTGCCAGCAGCTCGAGTGGAGGAGACTATGGCTACACCTTC.

The table lists this clonotype with many counts. The gene calls are TRBV5-1 and TRBJ2-5; D is uncertain. The CDR3 sequence is 14 residues long. V lost 0 bases, J lost 2 bases, and 8 bases lay in between. Germline V gene sequence: CDR1 SGHRS, CDR2 YFSETQ. The CDR3 here is CASSLAAEQETQYF. The CDR3 DNA reads TGCGCCAGCAGCTTGGCGGCAGAACAAGAGACCCAGTACTTC.

This clonotype was observed a handful of times. This chain joins TRBV7-8 and TRBJ2-7; a possible D gene is TRBD1 (7 bases). V was pared by 3 bases and J by 7 bases, with 13 bases between. Per the germline V gene, CDR1 is SGHVS and CDR2 is FQNEAQ. The CDR3 consists of 13 residues. CDR3 loop: CASSFEGAGEQYF. CDR3 bases: TGTGCCAGCAGCTTCGAGGGGGCGGGGGAGCAGTACTTC.